Presented here are 3 T cell receptor beta chains from one specimen sequenced in a study of T cell responses to AZD1222 COVID-19 vaccine. Sequencing was performed with immunoSEQ multiplex PCR; in TCRdb, only in-frame clones are kept and a portion is missing. The sample has under 150,000 clones; around 90% are singletons. The sample here was peripheral blood, taken 28 days after the second AZD1222 dose. All receptors derive from an adult who received the AZD1222 COVID-19 vaccine.

The chain joins TRBV3-1 (or the pseudogene TRBV3-2) to TRBJ1-5, with D possibly being TRBD1 (6 bases). The CDR3 runs 22 residues. Germline V lookup: CDR1 LGHDT, CDR2 YNNKEL (reference sequence). Deletions cut 1 base from V and 5 bases from J, with 33 bases between. The CDR3 region is CASSQGRQRRDKGNRRYQPQHF. Here the CDR3 DNA reads TGTGCCAGCAGCCAAGGAAGGCAGAGGAGGGACAAGGGAAATAGGAGGTATCAGCCCCAGCATTTT.

The genes are TRBV2 and TRBJ1-2, with D unclear. Germline lookup yields CDR1 SNHLY and CDR2 FYNNEI. CDR3 size: 14 residues. Trimming pared 6 bases from V and 4 bases from J, leaving 15 bases between. The CDR3 spells CASRVGSVVYGYTF. The CDR3 DNA reads TGTGCCAGCAGGGTCGGGTCGGTCGTCTATGGCTACACCTTC.

This chain links TRBV6-2 or TRBV6-3 with TRBJ1-5; possible D gene TRBD1, 5 bases. Trimming stripped 2 bases from V and 2 bases from J, with 22 bases between. CDR3 length: 19 amino acids. CDR1 is MNHEY, CDR2 SVGEGT, per germline. Here the CDR3 reads CASSYVPGRGESGNQPQHF. CDR3 sequence (DNA): TGTGCCAGCAGTTACGTTCCAGGACGGGGGGAATCGGGCAATCAGCCCCAGCATTTT.